This T cell receptor beta chain was observed in a study of beta chain features in type 1 diabetes. Regarding this clone: Its antigen is not known.

CDR3 length: 15 amino acids. Trimming cost V 0 bases and J 6 bases, with 15 bases left between them. Germline values: CDR1 SGHRS, CDR2 YFSETQ. The study reverse transcribed the entire isolated RNA, so it sequenced expressed TCRB transcripts. Assay used: immunoSEQ multiplex PCR; TCRdb lists only in-frame clones, some missing. Of hundreds of thousands of clones detected, around 15% appear once; the ten largest clones hold 0.022%. General study findings and limits: Within each of all four CD4+ subsets, Type 1 diabetes patients had TCRB CDR3s that were moderately but significantly shorter.

This TCR came from a young man with type 1 diabetes. The chain employs TRBV5-1 and TRBJ2-5; D is undetermined. Sequencing was done on a sample of naive CD4+ T cells from blood. CDR3 DNA sequence: TGCGCCAGCAGCTTGGGGATGTTTCGGCCTCAGACCCAGTACTTC. It encodes CASSLGMFRPQTQYF.